The TCR beta chain under discussion was sequenced for a study of vaccination effects on CD4 cells after COVID-19. Here immunoSEQ multiplex PCR was the method, and the copy in TCRdb shows in-frame clones only, minus some. In the table there are roughly 34,000 clones, roughly 86% of which are singletons. Before sequencing, viral peptide pools were used by the ViraFEST assay to expand antigen-specific CD4+ T cells. Culturing for ten to eleven days preceded CD4+ T cell isolation. Two doses of BNT162b2 or mRNA-1273 vaccine were administered to participants. It was on days 3 and 7 that half the medium was replaced with IL-2 medium. Points on this clone: What it recognizes is unknown.

Study-wide results and caveats: In the late period after vaccination, infection- and vaccine-induced clones contracted markedly.

The material sequenced was CD4+ T cells from PBMCs cultured with HCoV-NL63 spike peptides, taken after COVID-19 vaccination. This sequence was found in a human donor who received a COVID-19 vaccine. Some clones in this sample may be carry-over from other donors' samples.

CDR3 residues: CASSLRDGGYTF. CDR3 nucleotides: TGTGCCAGCAGCCTACGCGACGGTGGCTACACCTTC. The rearrangement links TRBV3-1 (or the pseudogene TRBV3-2) to TRBJ1-2; the D is unclear. CDR3 size: 12 residues. Germline CDR1 reads LGHDT; CDR2 reads YNNKEL (reference sequence). V lost 4 bases to trimming and J lost 7 bases, with 10 bases between them.